The 15 T cell receptor beta chains reported below all come from one sample, sequenced in a study of blood T cell repertoires in COVID-19. The repertoire was sequenced with immunoSEQ multiplex PCR; TCRdb's copy has only in-frame clones and lacks some. Of around 78,000 clones in the sample, roughly 85% were seen once. Sequencing used peripheral blood. Every receptor here comes from a man aged 50-60 years with active or convalescent COVID-19.

The CDR3, as DNA: TGTGCCTGGAGTGGGGGGCCTAGTACGGGCGAGCAGTACTTC. Its protein product is CAWSGGPSTGEQYF. This chain connects TRBV30 to TRBJ2-7, with a possible D match to TRBD1 (6 bases). CDR3 length equals 14 residues. Trimming stripped 1 base from V and 6 bases from J, with 16 bases between. Germline CDR1 reads GTSNPN; CDR2 reads SVGIG (reference sequence).

The rearrangement uses TRBV6-6 and TRBJ1-4; TRBD1 matches 7 bases. V lost 5 bases, J lost 5 bases, and 2 bases stayed unmatched. This CDR3 comprises 13 residues. Germline V gene lookup returns CDR1 MNHNY and CDR2 SVGAGI (reference sequence). CDR3 in amino acids: CASSGTVNEKLFF. The CDR3 DNA reads as TGTGCCAGCAGTGGGACAGTGAATGAAAAACTGTTTTTT.

The chain recombines TRBV6-5 with TRBJ2-1; 7 nucleotides line up with TRBD2. Trimming removed 5 bases from V and 6 bases from J; junction bases left unmatched: 10. Germline CDR1 is MNHEY and CDR2 is SVGAGI. This CDR3 contains 15 residues. The DNA of the CDR3 is TGTGCCAGCAGTACCTTCCCGGGAGGTCCCAATGAGCAGTTCTTC. Its protein product is CASSTFPGGPNEQFF.

V gene TRBV19 combines with J gene TRBJ2-3; 14 nucleotides agree with TRBD2. There are 16 residues in the CDR3. Per germline, CDR1 LNHDA and CDR2 SQIVND (reference sequence). The junction had 14 bases not matched to a gene; V was cut back by 11 bases and J by 7 bases. Here the CDR3 DNA reads TGTGCCGCCGGACAGGGACTAGCGGGAGTGGGGAATACGCAGTATTTT. Translation gives CAAGQGLAGVGNTQYF.

V and J are TRBV24-1 and TRBJ1-5; 9 nucleotides match TRBD1. CDR1 is KGHDR, CDR2 SFDVKD, per germline. CDR3 length equals 19 residues. With 2 bases clipped from V and 0 bases from J, the junction kept 10 bases outside the gene matches. The CDR3 coding sequence is TGTGCCACCAGTGATTCGGCCGGGACAGGGCCGCCTAGCAATCAGCCCCAGCATTTT. This gives the protein CATSDSAGTGPPSNQPQHF.

CDR3 bases: TGTGCCAGCTCAATCGGGACAGGGGGAGACACCGGGGAGCTGTTTTTT. As protein: CASSIGTGGDTGELFF. The rearrangement links TRBV18 to TRBJ2-2, with 11 bases fitting TRBD1. The ends lost 5 bases at V and 3 bases at J; junction bases unmatched: 5. This CDR3 region has 16 residues. Germline V gene sequence: CDR1 KGHSH, CDR2 LQKENI.

J is TRBJ1-1 and V is TRBV5-1; D perhaps matches TRBD1 (6 bases). Per the germline V gene, CDR1 is SGHRS and CDR2 is YFSETQ. V was clipped by 3 bases and J by 3 bases, with 15 bases between them. The CDR3 consists of 15 residues. The CDR3 reads CASSSTGTTYTEAFF. As DNA, the CDR3 is TGCGCCAGCAGCTCTACCGGGACAACATACACTGAAGCTTTCTTT.

V and J are TRBV21-1 and TRBJ2-7; TRBD2, as called in the table, went unchecked against the DNA. TRBV21-1 has pseudogene status. The CDR3 contains 16 residues. The CDR3 is CASSGKTSGRVREQYF. In DNA, the CDR3 is TGTGCCAGCAGCGGGAAAACTAGCGGGAGGGTTCGCGAGCAGTACTTC.

CDR3 in amino acids: CASSPPGLVGEKLFF. In DNA form, the CDR3 reads TGTGCCAGCTCACCACCGGGGCTTGTTGGTGAAAAACTGTTTTTT. This chain links TRBV18 with TRBJ1-4; D possibly corresponds to TRBD1 (5 bases). CDR1 is KGHSH and CDR2 is LQKENI in the germline V gene. V was pared by 0 bases and J by 7 bases, with 12 bases between. This CDR3 is built from 15 residues.

This chain links TRBV2 with TRBJ2-3, with 9 bases lining up with TRBD2. The CDR3 runs 14 residues. Germline V CDR1 and CDR2: SNHLY, FYNNEI. V lost 8 bases, J lost 4 bases, and 7 bases stayed unmatched. DNA of the CDR3: TGTGCCAGCGTGCGGGAGGGCCCCGCAGATACGCAGTATTTT. Its protein product is CASVREGPADTQYF.

This chain connects TRBV5-1 to TRBJ2-7, with 8 positions matching TRBD1. The CDR3 is 14 amino acids. V trimming: 3 bases; J trimming: 3 bases; junction bases outside the gene matches: 5. In germline, CDR1 is SGHRS, CDR2 YFSETQ. The CDR3 spells CASSYNRGNYEQYF. CDR3 coding DNA: TGCGCCAGCAGCTACAACAGGGGGAACTACGAGCAGTACTTC.

The rearrangement links TRBV20-1 to TRBJ1-3; D call uncertain. The V end lost 3 bases, the J end lost 4 bases, and 13 bases lay between the germline ends. This CDR3 region has 14 residues. The V gene's germline CDR1 is DFQATT and CDR2 SNEGSKA (reference sequence). The CDR3 sequence is CSASLSGGGNTIYF. The CDR3, as DNA: TGCAGTGCTAGTTTAAGCGGTGGGGGAAACACCATATATTTT.

The chain carries TRBV10-3 and TRBJ1-5; 9 bases are a match to TRBD1. The CDR3 loop spans 16 amino acids. V lost 0 bases and J lost 4; bases outside the gene matches: 4. In germline, CDR1 is ENHRY, CDR2 SYGVKD. In DNA form, the CDR3 reads TGTGCCATCAGTGAGTCCGGGGGACAGGGTAATCAGCCCCAGCATTTT. Translation gives CAISESGGQGNQPQHF.

The gene calls are TRBV27 and TRBJ1-3; D not certain. Trimming took 6 bases from V and 0 from J, leaving 6 bases between them. The CDR3 totals 13 residues. Per the germline V gene, CDR1 is MNHEY and CDR2 is SMNVEV (reference sequence). Here the CDR3 DNA reads TGTGCCAGCAGCGAGAGCTCTGGAAACACCATATATTTT. The encoded protein is CASSESSGNTIYF.

The chain combines TRBV5-4 with TRBJ2-1, with D possibly matching TRBD2 (7 bases). CDR3 length: 16 amino acids. V gave up 4 bases and J gave up 5 bases, with 19 bases separating them. Germline CDR1 reads SGHNT; CDR2 reads YYREEE (reference sequence). The CDR3 is CASSRMGGAVNNEQFF. The CDR3 nucleotides read TGTGCCAGCAGCCGCATGGGGGGGGCTGTTAACAATGAGCAGTTCTTC.